The 2 T cell receptor beta chains below all came from one sample that was sequenced in a study of OX40 agonist ivuxolimab in advanced cancers. The repertoire was sequenced with immunoSEQ multiplex PCR; TCRdb's copy has only in-frame clones and lacks some. The profile shows 65,000 or so clones, around four fifths of them singletons. The sample here was CD4+ or CD8+ T cells sorted from blood, taken in a trial of the OX40 agonist ivuxolimab. The receptors come from an adult with an advanced solid tumor such as melanoma, head and neck, liver or kidney cancer.

The chain couples TRBV7-8 to TRBJ2-1, with 11 bases lining up with TRBD2. CDR3 length: 15 residues. Germline CDR1 reads SGHVS; CDR2 reads FQNEAQ. The trim removed 6 bases at V and 4 bases at J, leaving 5 bases unmatched. CDR3 DNA sequence: TGTGCCAGCAGATCGGGACTAGCGGATTACAATGAGCAGTTCTTC. Protein product: CASRSGLADYNEQFF.

The rearrangement uses TRBV4-1 and TRBJ2-1; TRBD2 agrees at 8 bases. CDR1 MGHRA and CDR2 YSYEKL come from the germline V gene. The V and J ends lost 2 bases and 6 bases, in that order; junction bases with no gene match: 9. There are 16 residues in the CDR3. The CDR3 spells CASSQTSGPPCNEQFF. In DNA form, the CDR3 reads TGCGCCAGCAGCCAAACTAGCGGACCGCCCTGCAATGAGCAGTTCTTC.